The T cell receptor (beta chain) under discussion was sequenced for a study of cytomegalovirus exposure and HLA in healthy donors. CDR1 MNHEY and CDR2 SVGAGI come from the germline V gene. Trimming pared 6 bases from V and 1 base from J, leaving 7 bases between. This CDR3 has 14 amino acids. The study ran its PCR with 60 Vbeta and 13 Jbeta primers. The repertoire was sequenced with immunoSEQ multiplex PCR; TCRdb's copy has only in-frame clones and lacks some. The sample records 230,000 or so clones, roughly 91% being singletons. This clone was detected once. Sequenced sample: PBMCs. This TCR came from a girl aged 2 to 10 in good health and CMV-seronegative. V is TRBV6-5 and J is TRBJ2-6, with TRBD2 as a possible D gene (5 bases). CDR3 nucleotide sequence: TGTGCCAGCAGGGGGAGTTCTGGGGCCAACGTCCTGACTTTC. Translated, it gives CASRGSSGANVLTF.